This T cell receptor (beta chain) was sequenced for a study of T cells in narcolepsy. Overall study context: Patients with NT1 or NT2 and healthy control donors were enrolled.

The table lists this clone with a count of one. Its specificity is not known. This table comes from immunoSEQ multiplex PCR, and its TCRdb copy is limited to in-frame clones, with some not included. The profile covers about 25,000 clones, with around 85% appearing a single time and 1% to 1.5% taken by the ten largest. Findings and caveats of the study: Autoreactive clonotypes reportedly recurred in blood of same and different patients, not controls. Same-patient CSF and blood CD4+ T cell clonotypes included HCRT-specific and TRIB2-specific autoreactive ones. No autoreactive T cell clone sequences appeared in some memory CD4+ repertoires.

The CDR3 covers 15 residues. With 6 bases clipped from V and 4 bases from J, the junction kept 11 bases outside the gene matches. Germline V gene sequence: CDR1 LNHDA, CDR2 SQIVND (reference sequence). The chain uses TRBV19 and TRBJ1-2; 7 positions agree with TRBD1. The TCR was taken from a human donor with narcolepsy. The material sequenced was CD45RA- memory CD4+ T cells from PBMCs. CDR3 amino acids: CASSIRTGGGYGYTF. The CDR3 bases are TGTGCCAGTAGCATCAGGACAGGAGGGGGCTATGGCTACACCTTC. The full variable domain, in which reference TRBV19 and TRBJ1-2 provide the parts outside the CDR3, is DGGITQSPKYLFRKEGQNVTLSCEQNLNHDAMYWYRQDPGQGLRLIYYSQIVNDFQKGDIAEGYSVSREKKESFPLTVTSAQKNPTAFYLCASSIRTGGGYGYTFGSGTRLTVV.